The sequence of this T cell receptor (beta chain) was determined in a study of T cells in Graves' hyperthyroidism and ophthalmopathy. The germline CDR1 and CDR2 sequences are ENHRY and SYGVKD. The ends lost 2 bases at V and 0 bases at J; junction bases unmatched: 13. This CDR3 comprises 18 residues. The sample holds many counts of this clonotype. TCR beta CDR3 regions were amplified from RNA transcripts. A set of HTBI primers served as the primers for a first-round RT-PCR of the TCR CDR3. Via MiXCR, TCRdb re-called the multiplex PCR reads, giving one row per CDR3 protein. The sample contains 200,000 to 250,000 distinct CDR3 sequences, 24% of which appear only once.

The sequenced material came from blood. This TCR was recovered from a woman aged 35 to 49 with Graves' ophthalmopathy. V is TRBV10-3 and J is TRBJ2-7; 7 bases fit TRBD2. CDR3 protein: CAISETSTAGFRSYEQYF. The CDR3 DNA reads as TGTGCCATCAGTGAGACTTCGACAGCGGGGTTTCGCTCCTACGAGCAGTACTTC.